These 28 T cell receptor beta chains share one sample of origin, sequenced in a study of blood T cell repertoires in COVID-19 (dated by TCRdb to about 2020). The protocol used for the library was the immunoSEQ multiplex PCR assay. The clones in this table, taken by TCRdb from immuneACCESS, are in-frame only. Not every clone is retained; where verified, under half of the shortfall comes from an unresolved V gene, and the cause of the rest is unknown. The sample profile shows 200,000 to 300,000 clones; around 87% of them were found once. The ten largest clones take up roughly 5.6% of the sample. The sequenced material came from peripheral blood. These receptors were obtained from a woman aged 55-70 years with COVID-19, enrolled during active disease.

The gene calls are TRBV29-1 and TRBJ2-7; TRBD2 is a possible D gene (6 bases). Germline-derived CDR1 and CDR2 are SQVTM and ANQGSEA. The CDR3 covers 13 residues. V dropped 0 bases and J dropped 4 bases, with 10 bases sitting between them. The CDR3 loop is CSVEETRTYEQYF. In nucleotides, the CDR3 is TGCAGCGTTGAAGAGACTAGAACTTACGAGCAGTACTTC.

The V and J genes are TRBV4-1 and TRBJ1-1; no firm D call. The V gene lost 0 bases and the J gene lost 6 bases, with 11 bases spanning the gap. The CDR3 spans 14 residues. CDR1 and CDR2 (germline): MGHRA, YSYEKL. The CDR3 coding sequence is TGCGCCAGCAGCCAAGAGAGGATAGCCTCTGAAGCTTTCTTT. Protein product: CASSQERIASEAFF.

The V call is TRBV7-2, the J call TRBJ2-7, with 8 bases that match TRBD2. V dropped 2 bases and J dropped 3; count of bases not matched to a gene: 6. Germline-derived CDR1 and CDR2 are SGHTA and FQGNSA. CDR3 size: 15 residues. The CDR3 bases are TGTGCCAGCAGCTTAAAGGCTAGCGGGCTCTACGAGCAGTACTTC. It encodes CASSLKASGLYEQYF.

The chain employs TRBV5-5 and TRBJ1-5; the match to TRBD1 covers 8 bases. Per the germline V gene, CDR1 is SGHKS and CDR2 is YYEKEE (reference sequence). V was pared by 6 bases and J by 9 bases, with 8 bases of the junction left unmatched. The CDR3 spans 13 residues. The CDR3 is CASNRAGTGPQHF. CDR3 sequence (DNA): TGTGCCAGCAACCGGGCAGGGACAGGGCCCCAGCATTTT.

The chain is built from TRBV3-1 (or the pseudogene TRBV3-2) and TRBJ1-4; TRBD1 is a possible D gene (5 bases). V dropped 2 bases and J dropped 5 bases, with 12 bases sitting between them. The CDR3 has 15 residues. Germline CDR1 reads LGHDT; CDR2 reads YNNKEL (reference sequence). CDR3 in DNA: TGTGCCAGCAGCCAAAGGGGCGGCCAGAATGAAAAACTGTTTTTT. This gives the protein CASSQRGGQNEKLFF.

The rearrangement links TRBV7-3 to TRBJ2-2; D may be TRBD2 (5 bases). This CDR3 spans 14 amino acids. Trimming removed 5 bases from V and 5 bases from J, with 12 bases in between. Germline V lookup: CDR1 SGHTA, CDR2 FQGTGA. The CDR3 sequence: CASSGESPTGELFF. The CDR3 bases are TGTGCCAGCAGCGGGGAGTCACCTACCGGGGAGCTGTTTTTT.

The chain employs TRBV4-1 and TRBJ1-2, with TRBD1 matching over 9 bases. The ends lost 6 bases at V and 8 bases at J; junction bases unmatched: 16. Germline lookup yields CDR1 MGHRA and CDR2 YSYEKL. The length of the CDR3 is 16 residues. CDR3 residues: CASSRSGSTGGLGYTF. In DNA, the CDR3 is TGCGCCAGCAGTCGCTCCGGATCGACAGGGGGTCTCGGCTACACCTTC.

V gene TRBV7-2 combines with J gene TRBJ1-5; 9 bases agree with TRBD1. Germline CDR1 reads SGHTA; CDR2 reads FQGNSA. Trimming removed 3 bases from V and 6 bases from J; junction bases left unmatched: 3. The CDR3 consists of 14 residues. In DNA, the CDR3 is TGTGCCAGCAGCTTGGACAGGGGTAGTCAGCCCCAGCATTTT. Amino acids: CASSLDRGSQPQHF.

The V call is TRBV28, the J call TRBJ2-7; 7 bases agree with TRBD1. CDR3 length: 13 residues. J gave up 2 bases and V 6 bases, and 4 bases lay outside the gene matches. Germline V gene data show CDR1 as MDHEN and CDR2 as SYDVKM. The CDR3 here is CASRTGRPYEQYF. CDR3 bases: TGTGCCAGCAGGACAGGGAGACCCTACGAGCAGTACTTC.

The J gene is TRBJ1-3, the V gene TRBV18; 8 nucleotides match TRBD1. Germline CDR1 is KGHSH and CDR2 is LQKENI. With 4 bases clipped from V and 0 bases from J, the junction kept 8 bases outside the gene matches. This CDR3 is built from 17 residues. CDR3: CASSLTQGGPSGNTIYF. CDR3 nucleotides: TGTGCCAGCTCACTGACACAGGGGGGCCCCTCTGGAAACACCATATATTTT.

The rearrangement uses TRBV12-5 and TRBJ1-2; possibly TRBD1 for D (5 bases). Germline CDR1 reads LGHNT; CDR2 reads FRNRAP. V gave up 2 bases and J gave up 3 bases, with 13 bases separating them. There are 15 residues in the CDR3. CDR3 DNA sequence: TGTGCTAGTGGTTTGATCCAGGGTCAGGACTATGGCTACACCTTC. Translated, it gives CASGLIQGQDYGYTF.

This clone was recorded once. This rearrangement joins TRBV5-1 to TRBJ2-1; 9 nucleotides line up with TRBD2. Trimming at V came to 0 bases and at J to 0 bases, leaving 1 base not matched to a gene. The CDR3 loop spans 16 amino acids. Germline CDR1 is SGHRS and CDR2 is YFSETQ. Here the CDR3 DNA reads TGCGCCAGCAGCTTGGCTAGCGGGGTCTCCTACAATGAGCAGTTCTTC. It translates to CASSLASGVSYNEQFF.

The chain joins TRBV5-1 to TRBJ2-1; 9 bases are a match to TRBD2. This CDR3 has 15 amino acids. V dropped 5 bases and J dropped 0; count of bases not matched to a gene: 3. CDR1 SGHRS and CDR2 YFSETQ come from the germline V gene. The CDR3 reads CASRLAGSSYNEQFF. The CDR3 DNA is TGCGCCAGCAGGCTAGCGGGGAGCTCCTACAATGAGCAGTTCTTC.

The chain recombines TRBV24-1 with TRBJ1-3; 8 bases agree with TRBD1. This CDR3 has 16 residues. The V gene end was trimmed by 4 bases and the J gene end by 2 bases; junction bases not matched to a gene: 6. From germline, CDR1 is KGHDR and CDR2 SFDVKD. CDR3 DNA: TGTGCCACCAGTGACTCCCGACAGGGGACTGGAAACACCATATATTTT. Protein sequence: CATSDSRQGTGNTIYF.

The chain joins TRBV30 to TRBJ1-2; D remains ambiguous. Trimming took off 3 bases at V and 2 bases at J, with 19 bases between the two ends. The germline V gene has CDR1 GTSNPN and CDR2 SVGIG (reference sequence). The CDR3 is made up of 16 amino acids. The CDR3 sequence is CAWRSNYQTINYGYTF. The CDR3 DNA is TGTGCCTGGAGGAGCAATTACCAAACTATCAACTATGGCTACACCTTC.

Here the CDR3 reads CASSQTSGSHNEQFF. The DNA for the CDR3 is TGTGCCAGCAGCCAAACTAGCGGGAGCCACAATGAGCAGTTCTTC. This chain uses TRBV4-2 with TRBJ2-1; TRBD2 matches 11 bases. In germline, CDR1 is LGHNA, CDR2 YNFKEQ. V lost 2 bases, J lost 5 bases, and 2 bases stayed unmatched. The CDR3 extends over 15 amino acids.

This chain links TRBV5-3 with TRBJ1-5; D is uncertain. Being an ORF, TRBV5-3 has a function that is uncertain. V dropped 0 bases and J dropped 4 bases, with 26 bases sitting between them. This CDR3 spans 20 amino acids. The chain's CDR3 is CARSLAERQPGYEKNQPQHF. CDR3 coding DNA: TGTGCCAGAAGCTTGGCCGAGCGGCAGCCCGGGTACGAGAAAAATCAGCCCCAGCATTTT.

The chain is built from TRBV5-4 and TRBJ1-1, with D uncertain. This CDR3 contains 14 residues. The V end was cut by 4 bases, the J end by 1 base, with 11 bases between. Germline CDR1 is SGHNT and CDR2 is YYREEE (reference sequence). The CDR3 DNA sequence: TGTGCCAGCAGCGGGAGACGGGGGAACACTGAAGCTTTCTTT. As protein: CASSGRRGNTEAFF.

With regard to this clone: Other nucleotide sequences from this sample produce the same CDR3. The chain joins TRBV20-1 to TRBJ1-5; TRBD1 is a possible D gene (5 bases). From germline, CDR1 is DFQATT and CDR2 SNEGSKA (reference sequence). Trimming pared 3 bases from V and 5 bases from J, leaving 14 bases between. This CDR3 comprises 14 residues. The DNA of the CDR3 is TGCAGTGCTAGTTCCGGGGGGGAACATCAGCCCCAGCATTTT. Translating gives CSASSGGEHQPQHF.

The chain links TRBV11-1 to TRBJ2-1; D is perhaps TRBD1 (6 bases). In germline, CDR1 is SGHAT, CDR2 FQDESV (reference sequence). The V and J ends lost 5 bases and 5 bases respectively, with 19 bases between them. The CDR3 length is 16 residues. The CDR3 region has the DNA TGTGCCAGCAGCCGCCTGGGACAAGTTAGTAACAATGAGCAGTTCTTC. Translation gives CASSRLGQVSNNEQFF.

The count of this clone is one. The chain joins TRBV5-4 to TRBJ2-3; 8 positions agree with TRBD1. The CDR3 is 14 amino acids. Germline lookup yields CDR1 SGHNT and CDR2 YYREEE (reference sequence). After removal of 6 bases from V and 3 bases from J, the junction contained 6 bases not matched to a gene. CDR3 protein: CASTYRGATDTQYF. The CDR3 bases are TGTGCCAGCACCTACAGGGGGGCGACAGATACGCAGTATTTT. Combining the CDR3 with reference TRBV5-4 and TRBJ2-3 gives the whole variable domain ETGVTQSPTHLIKTRGQQVTLRCSSQSGHNTVSWYQQALGQGPQFIFQYYREEENGRGNFPPRFSGLQFPNYSSELNVNALELDDSALYLCASTYRGATDTQYFGPGTRLTVL.

V and J are TRBV27 and TRBJ1-6; D is unresolved. V lost 3 bases and J lost 7, with 10 bases in between. The CDR3 is 14 amino acids. Germline CDR1 is MNHEY and CDR2 is SMNVEV (reference sequence). The CDR3 sequence: CASSFGGGNSPLHF. The CDR3 bases are TGTGCCAGCAGTTTCGGAGGAGGGAATTCACCCCTCCACTTT.

J is TRBJ1-5 and V is TRBV18, with TRBD1 as a possible D gene (6 bases). The CDR3 sequence is 14 residues long. Between the trimmed V and J ends, which lost 5 bases and 3 bases, there was a span of 11 bases. Germline values: CDR1 KGHSH, CDR2 LQKENI. The CDR3 sequence: CASSSGHANQPQHF. DNA for the CDR3: TGTGCCAGCTCATCGGGACACGCCAATCAGCCCCAGCATTTT.

The CDR3 region has the DNA TGCGCCAGCGGCGCCGGGACAGGGGTCTACGAGCAGTACTTC. This codes for CASGAGTGVYEQYF. This sequence joins TRBV5-1 and TRBJ2-7, with 10 bases lining up with TRBD1. V shed 7 bases, J shed 3 bases, and the junction held 7 bases outside the gene matches. The CDR3 extends over 14 amino acids. Germline CDR1 reads SGHRS; CDR2 reads YFSETQ.

The count of this clone is one. This sequence joins TRBV5-4 and TRBJ2-2; 9 bases map to TRBD2. Germline loops: CDR1 SGHNT, CDR2 YYREEE (reference sequence). The trim removed 0 bases at V and 5 bases at J, leaving 2 bases unmatched. This CDR3 is built from 15 residues. The CDR3: CASSLAAGGTGELFF. The CDR3 bases are TGTGCCAGCAGCTTGGCTGCGGGAGGGACCGGGGAGCTGTTTTTT.

V usage is TRBV18 and J usage is TRBJ1-5, with D possibly being TRBD1 (5 bases). This CDR3 comprises 16 residues. The V end lost 3 bases, the J end lost 2 bases, and 14 bases lay between the germline ends. Germline CDR1 is KGHSH and CDR2 is LQKENI. The CDR3 DNA is TGTGCCAGCTCACCGCGGACATCCAGGCGCAATCAGCCCCAGCATTTT. The encoded protein is CASSPRTSRRNQPQHF.

The rearrangement links TRBV30 to TRBJ1-6, with a weak D call TRBD1 (6 bases). V dropped 1 base and J dropped 10 bases, with 11 bases sitting between them. Germline CDR1 reads GTSNPN; CDR2 reads SVGIG (reference sequence). The CDR3 loop spans 13 amino acids. The CDR3 coding sequence is TGTGCCTGGAGTGGGCCCAGGGGATCACCCCTCCACTTT. Translation gives CAWSGPRGSPLHF.

The chain has TRBV19 and TRBJ2-6; 12 positions match TRBD2. Per germline, CDR1 LNHDA and CDR2 SQIVND (reference sequence). This CDR3 spans 19 amino acids. The V segment lost 2 bases and the J segment 0 bases; nucleotides outside the gene matches: 5. The CDR3 reads CASSIMTSGSLSGANVLTF. CDR3 DNA: TGTGCCAGTAGTATAATGACTAGCGGGAGTCTCTCTGGGGCCAACGTCCTGACTTTC.